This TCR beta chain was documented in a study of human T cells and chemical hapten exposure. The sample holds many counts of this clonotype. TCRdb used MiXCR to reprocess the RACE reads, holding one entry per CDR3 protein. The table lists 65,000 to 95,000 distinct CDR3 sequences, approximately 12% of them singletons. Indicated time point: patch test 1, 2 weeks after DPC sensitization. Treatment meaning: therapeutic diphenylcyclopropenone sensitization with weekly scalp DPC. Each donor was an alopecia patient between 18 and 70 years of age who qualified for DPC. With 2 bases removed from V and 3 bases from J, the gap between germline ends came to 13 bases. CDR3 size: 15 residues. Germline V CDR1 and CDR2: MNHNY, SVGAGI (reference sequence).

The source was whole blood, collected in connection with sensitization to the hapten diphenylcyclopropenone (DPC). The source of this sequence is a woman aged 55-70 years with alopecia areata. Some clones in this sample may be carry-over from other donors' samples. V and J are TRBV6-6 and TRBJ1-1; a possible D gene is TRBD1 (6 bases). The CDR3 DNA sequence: TGTGCCAGCAGTTACGGGGGGCCAGGGGACACTGAAGCTTTCTTT. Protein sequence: CASSYGGPGDTEAFF.